Following are 6 T cell receptor beta chains from one sample sequenced in a study of cytomegalovirus exposure and HLA in healthy donors. Sequencing was performed with immunoSEQ multiplex PCR; in TCRdb, only in-frame clones are kept and a portion is missing. The sample holds 280,000 or so clones, approximately 87% seen once. Material: PBMCs. The receptors here all came from a young woman in good health and CMV-seronegative.

The J gene is TRBJ2-3, the V gene TRBV29-1; tentative D call: TRBD2 (6 bases). CDR1 and CDR2 from the germline V gene are SQVTM and ANQGSEA. The V gene lost 4 bases and the J gene lost 2 bases, with 13 bases spanning the gap. CDR3 length: 14 amino acids. In nucleotides, the CDR3 is TGCAGCGTTGCAGCGGGTCTCCTCACAGATACGCAGTATTTT. It is translated as CSVAAGLLTDTQYF.

This chain links TRBV7-6 with TRBJ1-6; a weak D match, TRBD1 (5 bases). Germline assignment: CDR1 SGHVS and CDR2 FNYEAQ. Trimming removed 2 bases at V and 8 bases at J, with 19 bases between. The CDR3 sequence is 17 residues long. The CDR3 coding sequence is TGTGCCAGCAGCTTATACCTCCCCGGGTCGGGGGATTCACCCCTCCACTTT. This sequence encodes CASSLYLPGSGDSPLHF.

J is TRBJ1-3 and V is TRBV6-1; the D gene is possibly TRBD1 (6 bases). The CDR3 has 15 amino acids. Germline-derived CDR1 and CDR2 are MNHNS and SASEGT. V was clipped by 6 bases and J by 4 bases, with 16 bases between them. CDR3 in DNA: TGTGCCAGCAGCGCTGCGGGGGGACACGGAAACACCATATATTTT. It is translated as CASSAAGGHGNTIYF.

CDR3 in amino acids: CASSLGQSNTEAFF. CDR3 in DNA: TGTGCCAGCAGCTTGGGACAGTCGAACACTGAAGCTTTCTTT. This sequence joins TRBV5-6 and TRBJ1-1; weak D call: TRBD1 (5 bases). Germline V gene sequence: CDR1 SGHDT, CDR2 YYEEEE. The CDR3 totals 14 residues. The V and J ends lost 0 bases and 1 base respectively, with 7 bases between them.

The chain couples TRBV19 to TRBJ1-1, with 8 bases identical to TRBD1. The CDR3 spans 13 residues. The V gene end was trimmed by 6 bases and the J gene end by 4 bases; junction bases not matched to a gene: 4. Germline CDR1 reads LNHDA; CDR2 reads SQIVND (reference sequence). The CDR3 loop reads CASSRQGTTEAFF. CDR3 nucleotides: TGTGCCAGTAGCCGACAGGGGACCACTGAAGCTTTCTTT.

J is TRBJ2-3 and V is TRBV2; perhaps TRBD1 as D (5 bases). V lost 6 bases and J 0 bases, leaving 16 bases between the germline ends. The germline V gene encodes CDR1 SNHLY and CDR2 FYNNEI. The CDR3 contains 16 residues. CDR3 in amino acids: CASSSFGASSTDTQYF. For the CDR3, the DNA is TGTGCCAGCAGCAGCTTTGGGGCTTCTAGCACAGATACGCAGTATTTT.